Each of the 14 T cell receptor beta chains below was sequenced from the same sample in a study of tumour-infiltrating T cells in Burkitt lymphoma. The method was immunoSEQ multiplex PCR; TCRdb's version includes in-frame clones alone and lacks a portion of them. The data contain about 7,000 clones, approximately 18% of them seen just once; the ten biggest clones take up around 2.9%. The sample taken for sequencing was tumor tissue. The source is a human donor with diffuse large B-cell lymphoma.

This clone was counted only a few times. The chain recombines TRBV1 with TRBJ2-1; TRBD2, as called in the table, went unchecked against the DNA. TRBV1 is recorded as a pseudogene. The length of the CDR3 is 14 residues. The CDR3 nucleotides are TGCACCAGCCCTAAGCGGGAGGGCCTTAATGAGCAGTTCTTC. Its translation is CTSPKREGLNEQFF.

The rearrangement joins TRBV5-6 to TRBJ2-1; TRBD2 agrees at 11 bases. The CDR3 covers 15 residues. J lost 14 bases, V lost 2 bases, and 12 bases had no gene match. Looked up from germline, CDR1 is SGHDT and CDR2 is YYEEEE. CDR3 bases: TGTGCCAGCAGCTTAGGTACTAGCGGGAGTAGATCGGAGTTCTTC. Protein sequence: CASSLGTSGSRSEFF.

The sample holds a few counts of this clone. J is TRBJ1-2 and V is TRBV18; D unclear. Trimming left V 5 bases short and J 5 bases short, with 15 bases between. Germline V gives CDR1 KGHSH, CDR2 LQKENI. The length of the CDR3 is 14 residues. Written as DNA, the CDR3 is TGTGCCAGCTCATCGAACAGTCAACGGTATGGCTACACCTTC. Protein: CASSSNSQRYGYTF.

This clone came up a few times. CDR3 region: CASSPTETLGSYNEQFF. The CDR3, as DNA: TGCGCCAGCAGCCCAACCGAGACATTAGGCTCCTACAATGAGCAGTTCTTC. The chain joins TRBV5-1 to TRBJ2-1; no clear D. The CDR3 is 17 amino acids. Per germline, CDR1 SGHRS and CDR2 YFSETQ. The germline V and J ends were trimmed by 4 bases and 0 bases, with 17 bases remaining between them. The full variable domain, in which reference TRBV5-1 and TRBJ2-1 provide the parts outside the CDR3, is KAGVTQTPRYLIKTRGQQVTLSCSPISGHRSVSWYQQTPGQGLQFLFEYFSETQRNKGNFPGRFSGRQFSNSRSEMNVSTLELGDSALYLCASSPTETLGSYNEQFFGPGTRLTVL.

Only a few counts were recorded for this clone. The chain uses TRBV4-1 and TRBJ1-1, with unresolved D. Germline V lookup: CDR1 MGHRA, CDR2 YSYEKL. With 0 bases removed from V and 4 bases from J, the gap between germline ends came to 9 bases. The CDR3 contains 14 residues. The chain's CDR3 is CASSQDPGPTEAFF. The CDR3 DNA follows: TGCGCCAGCAGCCAAGATCCGGGTCCCACTGAAGCTTTCTTT.

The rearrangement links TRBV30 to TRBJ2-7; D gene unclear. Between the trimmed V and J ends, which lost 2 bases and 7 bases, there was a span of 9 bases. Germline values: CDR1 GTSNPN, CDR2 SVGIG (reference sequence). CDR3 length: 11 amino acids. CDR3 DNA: TGTGCCTGGAGTTCCTATGGGGAGCAGTACTTC. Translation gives CAWSSYGEQYF.

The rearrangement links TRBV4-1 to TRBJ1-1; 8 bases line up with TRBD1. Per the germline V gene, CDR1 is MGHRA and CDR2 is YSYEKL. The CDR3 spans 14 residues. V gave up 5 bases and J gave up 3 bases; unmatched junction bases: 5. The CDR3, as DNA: TGCGCCAGCAGCGCACGACAGGGGTACACTGAAGCTTTCTTT. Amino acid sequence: CASSARQGYTEAFF.

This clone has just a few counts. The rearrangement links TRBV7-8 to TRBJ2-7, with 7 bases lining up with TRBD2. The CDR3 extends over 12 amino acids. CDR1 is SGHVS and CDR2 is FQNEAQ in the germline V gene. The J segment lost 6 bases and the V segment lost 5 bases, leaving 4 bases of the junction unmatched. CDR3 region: CASSAGEGEQYF. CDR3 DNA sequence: TGTGCCAGCAGCGCCGGGGAGGGCGAGCAGTACTTC.

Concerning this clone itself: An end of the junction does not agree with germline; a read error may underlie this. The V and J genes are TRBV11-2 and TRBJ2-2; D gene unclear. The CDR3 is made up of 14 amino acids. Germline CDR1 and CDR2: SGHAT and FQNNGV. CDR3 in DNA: TGTGCCAGCAACTTAGTGTCGAACACCGGGGAGCTGTTTTTT. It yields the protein CASNLVSNTGELFF.

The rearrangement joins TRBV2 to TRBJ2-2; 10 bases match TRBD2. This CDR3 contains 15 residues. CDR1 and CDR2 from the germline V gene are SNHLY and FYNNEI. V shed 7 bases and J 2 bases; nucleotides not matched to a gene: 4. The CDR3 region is CASKGLAVNTGELFF. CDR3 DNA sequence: TGTGCCAGCAAAGGACTAGCGGTAAACACCGGGGAGCTGTTTTTT.

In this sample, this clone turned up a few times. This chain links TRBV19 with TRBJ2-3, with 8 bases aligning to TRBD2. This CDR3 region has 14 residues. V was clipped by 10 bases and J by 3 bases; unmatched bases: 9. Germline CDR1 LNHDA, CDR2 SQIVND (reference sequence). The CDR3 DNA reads TGTGCCACCAGGTTTGCGGGAGGAACAGATACGCAGTATTTT. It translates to CATRFAGGTDTQYF.

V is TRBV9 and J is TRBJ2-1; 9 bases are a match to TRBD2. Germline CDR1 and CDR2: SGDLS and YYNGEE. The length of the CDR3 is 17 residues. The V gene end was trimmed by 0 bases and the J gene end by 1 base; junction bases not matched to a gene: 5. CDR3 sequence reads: CASSVEPGLASYNEQFF. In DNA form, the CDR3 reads TGTGCCAGCAGCGTAGAGCCGGGACTAGCATCCTACAATGAGCAGTTCTTC.

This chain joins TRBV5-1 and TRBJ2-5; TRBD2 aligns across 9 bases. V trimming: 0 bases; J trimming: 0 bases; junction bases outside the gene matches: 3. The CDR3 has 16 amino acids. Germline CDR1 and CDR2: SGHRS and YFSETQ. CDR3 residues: CASSLGASGNQETQYF. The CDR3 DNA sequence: TGCGCCAGCAGCTTGGGGGCTAGCGGGAACCAAGAGACCCAGTACTTC.

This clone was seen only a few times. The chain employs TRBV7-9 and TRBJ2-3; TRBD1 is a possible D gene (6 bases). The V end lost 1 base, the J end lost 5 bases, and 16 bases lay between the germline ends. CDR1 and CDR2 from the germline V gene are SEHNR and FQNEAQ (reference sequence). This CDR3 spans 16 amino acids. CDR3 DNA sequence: TGTGCCAGCAGCTTAGATCGACAGGCGAGGGTAGATACGCAGTATTTT. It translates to CASSLDRQARVDTQYF.